Below, 19 T cell receptor beta chains from the same sample are listed, as sequenced in a study of T cell responses to AZD1222 COVID-19 vaccine listed by TCRdb under 2021. The sample's time point label, in plain terms: about 28 days (+/-7) after the second vaccine dose. Libraries were made using the immunoSEQ multiplex PCR assay. Entries here come from immuneACCESS through TCRdb and include only in-frame sequences with V and J called. Some clones fail to appear in such tables; in the studies checked, an unresolved V gene covers under half of the shortfall, and the cause of the remainder is unknown. The sample profile shows about 120,000 clones; roughly nine tenths of them were found once. The ten largest clones capture under 3% of the sample. Source: peripheral blood, taken 28 days after the second AZD1222 dose. These receptors were obtained from an adult who received the AZD1222 COVID-19 vaccine.

V usage is TRBV12-3 or TRBV12-4 and J usage is TRBJ1-6; D is unclear. This CDR3 spans 12 amino acids. V was shortened by 3 bases and J by 11 bases, with 8 bases between the two germline ends. The CDR3 loop reads CASSFQVPPLHF. In nucleotides, the CDR3 is TGTGCCAGCAGTTTTCAGGTTCCACCCCTCCACTTT.

This clone was counted a single time. The genes are TRBV30 and TRBJ2-3; the match to TRBD2 covers 12 bases. The germline CDR1 and CDR2 sequences are GTSNPN and SVGIG (reference sequence). The CDR3 is made up of 15 amino acids. V shed 1 base and J 6 bases; nucleotides not matched to a gene: 5. The CDR3 sequence is CAWSGLAGVSDTQYF. The CDR3 DNA follows: TGTGCCTGGAGTGGACTAGCGGGGGTATCTGATACGCAGTATTTT.

The gene calls are TRBV5-6 and TRBJ1-1; TRBD1 might be the D (6 bases). CDR1 is SGHDT and CDR2 is YYEEEE in the germline V gene. The CDR3 loop spans 19 amino acids. With 4 bases removed from V and 0 bases from J, the gap between germline ends came to 25 bases. In nucleotides, the CDR3 is TGTGCCAGCAGCCCCTTATATGGACAGTTCCGTCCCATGAACACTGAAGCTTTCTTT. Its protein is CASSPLYGQFRPMNTEAFF.

The chain employs TRBV2 and TRBJ2-2; TRBD2 is a possible D gene (6 bases). Trimming took 2 bases from V and 6 from J, leaving 10 bases between them. The CDR3 contains 14 residues. CDR1 SNHLY and CDR2 FYNNEI come from the germline V gene. The CDR3 DNA sequence: TGTGCCAGCAGTGAACCGACGGGAGCCGGGGAGCTGTTTTTT. This gives the protein CASSEPTGAGELFF.

This chain uses TRBV2 with TRBJ1-6; TRBD1 might be the D (5 bases). This CDR3 region has 16 residues. Trimming removed 6 bases from V and 4 bases from J, with 16 bases in between. Germline V gives CDR1 SNHLY, CDR2 FYNNEI. CDR3 residues: CASRSDRGMYNSPLHF. CDR3 nucleotide sequence: TGTGCCAGCAGAAGTGACAGAGGCATGTATAATTCACCCCTCCACTTT.

The chain uses TRBV19 and TRBJ1-1, with D hard to call. CDR3 length: 14 residues. Germline V gives CDR1 LNHDA, CDR2 SQIVND (reference sequence). Deletions cut 7 bases from V and 4 bases from J, with 16 bases between. CDR3 sequence: CASNTGGVVTEAFF. In DNA, the CDR3 is TGTGCCAGTAATACCGGAGGAGTAGTCACTGAAGCTTTCTTT.

The chain carries TRBV6-2 or TRBV6-3 and TRBJ2-2; 8 positions agree with TRBD2. The CDR3 loop spans 18 amino acids. From germline, CDR1 is MNHEY and CDR2 SVGEGT. The trim removed 2 bases at V and 0 bases at J, leaving 8 bases unmatched. This CDR3 is CASSYPLAGLANTGELFF. CDR3 nucleotides: TGTGCCAGCAGTTACCCCTTAGCGGGGTTAGCGAACACCGGGGAGCTGTTTTTT.

This sequence joins TRBV4-3 and TRBJ1-2; TRBD1 agrees at 9 bases. Looked up from germline, CDR1 is LGHNA and CDR2 is YSLEER. This CDR3 is 15 amino acids long. The trim removed 0 bases at V and 4 bases at J, leaving 3 bases unmatched. As DNA, the CDR3 is TGCGCCAGCAGCCAAGAGGGACAGGGCTTCTATGGCTACACCTTC. It encodes CASSQEGQGFYGYTF.

J is TRBJ1-2 and V is TRBV3-1 (or the pseudogene TRBV3-2); tentatively, D is TRBD1 (5 bases). The CDR3 consists of 16 residues. Germline CDR1 LGHDT, CDR2 YNNKEL (reference sequence). With 4 bases removed from V and 3 bases from J, the gap between germline ends came to 18 bases. The CDR3 here is CASSLGGSRAYYGYTF. For the CDR3, the DNA is TGTGCCAGCAGCCTAGGAGGGTCCAGGGCCTACTATGGCTACACCTTC.

The V gene is TRBV7-8, the J gene TRBJ1-2; no clear D. The CDR3 sequence is 15 residues long. V gave up 0 bases and J gave up 4 bases, with 12 bases separating them. Germline-derived CDR1 and CDR2 are SGHVS and FQNEAQ. In nucleotides, the CDR3 is TGTGCCAGCAGCTTAGCGGGCCAGCCCTTCTATGGCTACACCTTC. Encoded protein: CASSLAGQPFYGYTF.

This chain joins TRBV14 and TRBJ1-1, with a possible D match to TRBD1 (6 bases). The CDR3 contains 15 residues. With 2 bases removed from V and 0 bases from J, the gap between germline ends came to 10 bases. Germline V gene sequence: CDR1 SGHDN, CDR2 FVKESK. CDR3 nucleotide sequence: TGTGCCAGCAGCCAATACAGGACAGTGAACACTGAAGCTTTCTTT. The encoded protein is CASSQYRTVNTEAFF.

The chain links TRBV7-2 to TRBJ1-1, with D possibly matching TRBD1 (5 bases). V was cut by 4 bases and J by 0 bases, with 15 bases left in between. The CDR3 loop spans 16 amino acids. Germline V gene data show CDR1 as SGHTA and CDR2 as FQGNSA. The CDR3 here is CASSSNAPGLNTEAFF. The CDR3 DNA sequence: TGTGCCAGCAGCTCAAATGCTCCAGGGTTGAACACTGAAGCTTTCTTT. Looking up the rest from reference TRBV7-2 and TRBJ1-1 gives the full variable domain: GAGVSQSPSNKVTEKGKDVELRCDPISGHTALYWYRQSLGQGLEFLIYFQGNSAPDKSGLPSDRFSAERTGGSVSTLTIQRTQQEDSAVYLCASSSNAPGLNTEAFFGQGTRLTVV.

The J gene is TRBJ1-1, the V gene TRBV9; D perhaps matches TRBD1 (5 bases). Trimming removed 3 bases from V and 1 base from J, with 16 bases in between. CDR3 size: 16 residues. Germline-derived CDR1 and CDR2 are SGDLS and YYNGEE. This CDR3 reads CASSGVNTGGNTEAFF. Here the CDR3 DNA reads TGTGCCAGCAGCGGGGTAAATACAGGTGGGAACACTGAAGCTTTCTTT.

This clone was counted a single time. CDR3 sequence: CASSINPGQGASGELFF. CDR3 nucleotide sequence: TGTGCCAGCAGCATAAACCCGGGACAGGGGGCGTCCGGGGAGCTGTTTTTT. J is TRBJ2-2 and V is TRBV5-4; 12 nucleotides line up with TRBD1. From germline, CDR1 is SGHNT and CDR2 YYREEE (reference sequence). The CDR3 length is 17 residues. With V trimmed by 4 bases and J by 6 bases, 10 bases remained unmatched.

The rearrangement uses TRBV7-9 and TRBJ2-7; weak D call: TRBD1 (8 bases). The CDR3 contains 16 residues. Between the trimmed V and J ends, which lost 6 bases and 0 bases, there was a span of 18 bases. Looked up from germline, CDR1 is SEHNR and CDR2 is FQNEAQ (reference sequence). The CDR3 region is CASSHTGGVHSYEQYF. CDR3 bases: TGTGCCAGCAGTCATACAGGGGGGGTACACTCCTACGAGCAGTACTTC.

This clone occurred once. The rearrangement links TRBV4-2 to TRBJ1-5; maybe TRBD1 (5 bases). This CDR3 has 13 amino acids. CDR1 LGHNA and CDR2 YNFKEQ come from the germline V gene. With 0 bases removed from V and 6 bases from J, the gap between germline ends came to 6 bases. The CDR3 coding sequence is TGTGCCAGCAGCCAAGATCAGGGTCAGCCCCAGCATTTT. Translated, it gives CASSQDQGQPQHF.

This clone was counted between two and nine times. The rearrangement joins TRBV27 to TRBJ1-2, with D perhaps TRBD1 (6 bases). V lost 1 base to trimming and J lost 6 bases, with 12 bases between them. The CDR3 is made up of 14 amino acids. CDR1 is MNHEY and CDR2 is SMNVEV in the germline V gene (reference sequence). CDR3 amino acids: CASSLLRGAHGYTF. As DNA, the CDR3 is TGTGCCAGCAGTTTATTGCGGGGGGCGCATGGCTACACCTTC.

V is TRBV6-2 or TRBV6-3 and J is TRBJ1-5; 7 bases match TRBD1. Germline trimming cut 4 bases from V and 5 bases from J; bases unmatched to any gene: 14. Germline V gives CDR1 MNHEY, CDR2 SVGEGT. There are 17 residues in the CDR3. CDR3 amino acids: CASSSLAGGPSHQPQHF. CDR3 bases: TGTGCCAGCAGTTCCCTGGCAGGGGGGCCGTCTCATCAGCCCCAGCATTTT.

J is TRBJ1-6 and V is TRBV28; no clear D gene. This CDR3 contains 13 residues. Trimming shortened V by 4 bases and J by 13 bases, and 14 bases separated the two germline ends. CDR1 is MDHEN and CDR2 is SYDVKM in the germline V gene. This CDR3 reads CASSSPSLGPLHF. DNA for the CDR3: TGTGCCAGCAGTTCGCCGAGTTTGGGGCCCCTCCACTTT.